These 32 T cell receptor beta chains came from one sample sequenced in a study of T-cell memory formation after mild COVID-19. TCRdb itself ran the 5' RACE reads through MiXCR, one entry per CDR3 protein. Of roughly 35,000 distinct CDR3 sequences listed, approximately 21% are singletons. The sequenced material came from PBMCs or a T cell subset sorted from them (not recorded which). The source of these receptors is an adult who had mild COVID-19 (a few samples of this study predate the infection). Cell type and time point are not known.

This chain links TRBV5-5 with TRBJ2-7, with TRBD1 matching 8 bases. This CDR3 has 15 residues. Germline CDR1 is SGHKS and CDR2 is YYEKEE (reference sequence). Losses at the gene ends were 0 bases for V and 7 bases for J; bases not matched to a gene: 9. The CDR3 DNA follows: TGTGCCAGCAGCTTGGGTCCCAGGGGGCGCGAGGAGCAGTACTTC. Translating gives CASSLGPRGREEQYF. Combining the CDR3 with reference TRBV5-5 and TRBJ2-7 gives the whole variable domain DAGVTQSPTHLIKTRGQQVTLRCSPISGHKSVSWYQQVLGQGPQFIFQYYEKEERGRGNFPDRFSARQFPNYSSELNVNALLLGDSALYLCASSLGPRGREEQYFGPGTRLTVT.

This clonotype was seen many times. This chain connects TRBV5-1 to TRBJ2-1; weak D call: TRBD2 (6 bases). This CDR3 is built from 15 residues. Trimming took off 0 bases at V and 5 bases at J, with 12 bases between the two ends. From germline, CDR1 is SGHRS and CDR2 YFSETQ. This CDR3 reads CASSLDGLPNNEQFF. The CDR3 DNA follows: TGCGCCAGCAGCTTGGATGGACTACCCAACAATGAGCAGTTCTTC.

This clonotype has ten or more counts. This sequence joins TRBV12-3 or TRBV12-4 and TRBJ2-7; D is possibly TRBD2 (5 bases). The CDR3 runs to 17 residues. The V and J ends lost 5 bases and 0 bases respectively, with 20 bases between them. The CDR3 DNA sequence: TGTGCCAGCAGTCCCGGGCTGGGGTCAGGAGGCTCCTACGAGCAGTACTTC. This codes for CASSPGLGSGGSYEQYF.

This clonotype was observed at least ten times. The chain joins TRBV5-5 to TRBJ2-5; TRBD2 agrees at 16 bases. The CDR3 extends over 15 amino acids. In germline, CDR1 is SGHKS, CDR2 YYEKEE (reference sequence). V was pared by 4 bases and J by 8 bases, with 5 bases of the junction left unmatched. This CDR3 reads CASSMGLAGGPTQYF. As DNA, the CDR3 is TGTGCCAGCAGCATGGGACTAGCGGGGGGGCCAACCCAGTACTTC.

In its sample, this clonotype was seen many times. This chain uses TRBV7-2 with TRBJ1-1; D remains ambiguous. V was cut by 1 base and J by 10 bases, with 16 bases left in between. The CDR3 extends over 14 amino acids. From germline, CDR1 is SGHTA and CDR2 FQGNSA. The CDR3 spells CASSLGGFGVGAFF. The CDR3 DNA sequence: TGTGCCAGCAGCTTAGGCGGTTTCGGGGTCGGAGCTTTCTTT.

This chain uses TRBV4-3 with TRBJ2-7; maybe TRBD1 (6 bases). Looked up from germline, CDR1 is LGHNA and CDR2 is YSLEER. This CDR3 contains 15 residues. Trimming took off 5 bases at V and 3 bases at J, with 17 bases between the two ends. The CDR3 sequence is CASSISQGMYYEQYF. The CDR3 DNA reads TGCGCCAGCAGCATATCCCAGGGGATGTACTACGAGCAGTACTTC.

This clonotype was seen at least ten times. V gene TRBV5-1 combines with J gene TRBJ1-5; TRBD1 matches 9 bases. The CDR3 is made up of 14 amino acids. CDR1 and CDR2 from the germline V gene are SGHRS and YFSETQ. V was clipped by 3 bases and J by 4 bases; unmatched bases: 2. CDR3 sequence (DNA): TGCGCCAGCAGCTCCGGACAGGGGAATCAGCCCCAGCATTTT. Translating gives CASSSGQGNQPQHF.

This clonotype was counted a single time. The rearrangement uses TRBV20-1 and TRBJ2-1; TRBD2 matches at 8 bases. Looked up from germline, CDR1 is DFQATT and CDR2 is SNEGSKA (reference sequence). The CDR3 is made up of 17 amino acids. Trimming at V came to 5 bases and at J to 1 base, leaving 13 bases not matched to a gene. CDR3 in amino acids: CSASPETSGFSYNEQFF. In DNA form, the CDR3 reads TGCAGTGCTTCTCCCGAAACTAGCGGTTTTTCCTACAATGAGCAGTTCTTC.

This clonotype occurred once. This chain connects TRBV7-2 to TRBJ2-7, with D possibly being TRBD1 or TRBD2 (5 bases each). This CDR3 contains 14 residues. In germline, CDR1 is SGHTA, CDR2 FQGNSA. Deletions cut 4 bases from V and 3 bases from J, with 13 bases between. CDR3 loop: CASSSGPGNYEQYF. DNA of the CDR3: TGTGCCAGCAGCTCGGGGCCGGGTAACTACGAGCAGTACTTC. Looking up the rest from reference TRBV7-2 and TRBJ2-7 gives the full variable domain: GAGVSQSPSNKVTEKGKDVELRCDPISGHTALYWYRQSLGQGLEFLIYFQGNSAPDKSGLPSDRFSAERTGGSVSTLTIQRTQQEDSAVYLCASSSGPGNYEQYFGPGTRLTVT.

This clonotype was detected ten times or more. The rearrangement joins TRBV4-2 to TRBJ1-4; D is possibly TRBD1 (5 bases). V dropped 0 bases and J dropped 1 base, with 12 bases sitting between them. This CDR3 contains 17 residues. The germline gives CDR1 LGHNA, CDR2 YNFKEQ. The CDR3 DNA reads as TGTGCCAGCAGCCAAGATACGCGGGGACGAACTAATGAAAAACTGTTTTTT. The encoded protein is CASSQDTRGRTNEKLFF.

This chain links TRBV9 with TRBJ2-1; D call uncertain. With 3 bases removed from V and 4 bases from J, the gap between germline ends came to 17 bases. CDR3 size: 16 residues. Germline V gives CDR1 SGDLS, CDR2 YYNGEE. The CDR3 is CASSATDGPTYNEQFF. The CDR3, as DNA: TGTGCCAGCAGCGCAACGGACGGACCGACTTACAATGAGCAGTTCTTC.

This clonotype was picked up many times. The chain recombines TRBV19 with TRBJ1-2, with TRBD1 identical over 7 bases. The CDR3 is 13 residues long. Germline V gene lookup returns CDR1 LNHDA and CDR2 SQIVND (reference sequence). V lost 6 bases, J lost 8 bases, and 9 bases stayed unmatched. The CDR3 loop reads CASRAGTVNGYTF. In DNA, the CDR3 is TGTGCCAGTAGGGCCGGGACAGTAAACGGCTACACCTTC.

This clonotype has a count of ten or more. The chain uses TRBV6-5 and TRBJ1-4; no clear D. The V and J ends lost 2 bases and 0 bases respectively, with 7 bases between them. CDR3 length: 15 amino acids. The germline V gene encodes CDR1 MNHEY and CDR2 SVGAGI. CDR3 region: CASSYHSATNEKLFF. CDR3 coding DNA: TGTGCCAGCAGTTACCACAGCGCAACTAATGAAAAACTGTTTTTT.

As for this clonotype: Being one base from a much bigger clone, this may be a read error. The genes are TRBV3-1 and TRBJ1-2, with TRBD1 identical over 9 bases. CDR1 is LGHDT and CDR2 is YNNKEL in the germline V gene (reference sequence). The CDR3 sequence is 14 residues long. V lost 7 bases and J lost 2; bases outside the gene matches: 5. CDR3 in DNA: TGTGCCAGCATCCCGACAGGGGGGAACTATGGCTACACCTTC. Translation: CASIPTGGNYGYTF.

This clonotype was recorded a few times. J is TRBJ1-2 and V is TRBV5-5, with D possibly matching TRBD1 (5 bases). In germline, CDR1 is SGHKS, CDR2 YYEKEE (reference sequence). The CDR3 runs to 14 residues. Trimming pared 0 bases from V and 2 bases from J, leaving 8 bases between. The CDR3 nucleotides read TGTGCCAGCAGCTTGGGAGGGACGAACTATGGCTACACCTTC. Translation: CASSLGGTNYGYTF.

The chain joins TRBV4-3 to TRBJ2-7, with TRBD2 matching 10 bases. Germline trimming cut 0 bases from V and 13 bases from J; bases unmatched to any gene: 9. Germline V lookup: CDR1 LGHNA, CDR2 YSLEER. The CDR3 consists of 14 residues. This chain's CDR3 is CASSQDALAGVVYF. The CDR3 DNA is TGCGCCAGCAGCCAAGATGCGCTAGCGGGAGTGGTATACTTC.

In its sample, this clonotype was seen a few times. This chain joins TRBV3-1 and TRBJ2-5; 7 positions match TRBD2. The CDR3 covers 14 residues. V dropped 3 bases and J dropped 5; count of bases not matched to a gene: 6. Germline CDR1 is LGHDT and CDR2 is YNNKEL (reference sequence). For the CDR3, the DNA is TGTGCCAGCAGCCATGGAAGCGGGGCCGAGACCCAGTACTTC. Its translation is CASSHGSGAETQYF.

There are many counts of this clonotype. The chain uses TRBV7-2 and TRBJ1-2, with D uncertain. The CDR3 extends over 14 amino acids. From germline, CDR1 is SGHTA and CDR2 FQGNSA. V was clipped by 0 bases and J by 1 base, with 6 bases between them. The CDR3 sequence: CASSLATINYGYTF. The CDR3 DNA reads TGTGCCAGCAGCTTAGCCACAATTAACTATGGCTACACCTTC. Full variable domain (rest looked up from reference TRBV7-2 and TRBJ1-2): GAGVSQSPSNKVTEKGKDVELRCDPISGHTALYWYRQSLGQGLEFLIYFQGNSAPDKSGLPSDRFSAERTGGSVSTLTIQRTQQEDSAVYLCASSLATINYGYTFGSGTRLTVV.

This clonotype showed up many times. In DNA, the CDR3 is TGTGCCAGAGGGAGTTACGGGGCCAACGTCCTGACTTTC. Protein: CARGSYGANVLTF. The rearrangement uses TRBV2 and TRBJ2-6; D is perhaps TRBD2 (5 bases). Trimming removed 9 bases at V and 4 bases at J, with 10 bases between. The germline gives CDR1 SNHLY, CDR2 FYNNEI. The CDR3 is 13 residues long.

This clonotype was seen more than once but under ten times. The chain links TRBV29-1 to TRBJ2-2; tentative D call: TRBD1 (6 bases). Germline V lookup: CDR1 SQVTM, CDR2 ANQGSEA. Trimming shortened V by 4 bases and J by 5 bases, and 11 bases separated the two germline ends. This CDR3 contains 13 residues. CDR3 protein: CSVVLRGTGELFF. The DNA of the CDR3 is TGCAGCGTTGTACTGAGGGGGACCGGGGAGCTGTTTTTT.

This clonotype was counted at least ten times. The chain couples TRBV7-2 to TRBJ2-5, with no clear D. V dropped 1 base and J dropped 0 bases, with 6 bases sitting between them. CDR3 length equals 14 residues. Germline lookup yields CDR1 SGHTA and CDR2 FQGNSA. The chain's CDR3 is CASSLGADQETQYF. The DNA for the CDR3 is TGTGCCAGCAGCTTAGGGGCAGACCAAGAGACCCAGTACTTC.

At least ten counts were recorded for this clonotype. This chain links TRBV24-1 with TRBJ1-2, with D possibly TRBD1 on 5 matching bases. Germline V gene sequence: CDR1 KGHDR, CDR2 SFDVKD. Trimming pared 12 bases from V and 2 bases from J, leaving 15 bases between. This CDR3 is built from 13 residues. The CDR3 DNA reads as TGTGCCTCCGAGACAGATGAAAACTATGGCTACACCTTC. Protein sequence: CASETDENYGYTF.

The sample holds a few counts of this clonotype. V gene TRBV6-6 combines with J gene TRBJ1-2; D not resolved. The CDR3 runs 16 residues. Germline V lookup: CDR1 MNHNY, CDR2 SVGAGI (reference sequence). Between the trimmed V and J ends, which lost 0 bases and 2 bases, there was a span of 13 bases. CDR3 nucleotides: TGTGCCAGCAGTTACTCGAGTCAGGCCGTCAACTATGGCTACACCTTC. Protein sequence: CASSYSSQAVNYGYTF.

The V and J genes are TRBV29-1 and TRBJ1-2, with 7 bases matching TRBD1. V lost 4 bases, J lost 5 bases, and 1 base stayed unmatched. CDR1 is SQVTM, CDR2 ANQGSEA, per germline. The CDR3 is 11 residues long. CDR3 coding DNA: TGCAGCGTTGGACAGGGTTATGGCTACACCTTC. Translating gives CSVGQGYGYTF. Full variable domain (remainder filled in from reference TRBV29-1 and TRBJ1-2): SAVISQKPSRDICQRGTSLTIQCQVDSQVTMMFWYRQQPGQSLTLIATANQGSEATYESGFVIDKFPISRPNLTFSTLTVSNMSPEDSSIYLCSVGQGYGYTFGSGTRLTVV.

The chain recombines TRBV7-2 with TRBJ1-1; 7 bases are a match to TRBD1. Trimming removed 5 bases from V and 0 bases from J; junction bases left unmatched: 3. The CDR3 consists of 14 residues. In germline, CDR1 is SGHTA, CDR2 FQGNSA. CDR3: CASSPGTVNTEAFF. The CDR3 DNA reads TGTGCCAGCAGCCCCGGGACAGTGAACACTGAAGCTTTCTTT.

Ten or more counts support this clonotype. The J gene is TRBJ1-2, the V gene TRBV20-1; the D is unclear. Per germline, CDR1 DFQATT and CDR2 SNEGSKA (reference sequence). The CDR3 totals 13 residues. V gave up 3 bases and J gave up 4 bases, with 12 bases separating them. The CDR3 region has the DNA TGCAGTGCTAGGCCCAATGCCCCCTATGGCTACACCTTC. It encodes CSARPNAPYGYTF.

This clonotype was picked up a small number of times. In nucleotides, the CDR3 is TGTGCCAGTAGTATGGGAAGGGGACAGGCCAACGTCCTGACTTTC. Protein: CASSMGRGQANVLTF. V usage is TRBV19 and J usage is TRBJ2-6; the D gene is possibly TRBD1 (6 bases). The germline V and J ends were trimmed by 3 bases and 6 bases, with 12 bases remaining between them. CDR1 and CDR2 from the germline V gene are LNHDA and SQIVND (reference sequence). CDR3 size: 15 residues.

Many counts were recorded for this clonotype. This chain uses TRBV4-1 with TRBJ2-5, with a tentative D call TRBD2 (5 bases). The CDR3 sequence is 16 residues long. V gave up 3 bases and J gave up 5 bases, with 19 bases separating them. Germline V gives CDR1 MGHRA, CDR2 YSYEKL. The chain's CDR3 is CASSQTTASEEETQYF. CDR3 nucleotide sequence: TGCGCCAGCAGCCAGACAACCGCCTCGGAGGAGGAGACCCAGTACTTC.

The rearrangement links TRBV7-8 to TRBJ1-2, with 11 bases matching TRBD1. With 5 bases clipped from V and 1 base from J, the junction kept 15 bases outside the gene matches. Germline CDR1 SGHVS, CDR2 FQNEAQ. The CDR3 consists of 19 residues. CDR3 DNA: TGTGCCAGCAGCCCTAGAGTCGGACAGGGGGCTTTGGTTAACTATGGCTACACCTTC. Translated: CASSPRVGQGALVNYGYTF. The full variable domain, in which reference TRBV7-8 and TRBJ1-2 provide the parts outside the CDR3, is GAGVSQSPRYKVAKRGQDVALRCDPISGHVSLFWYQQALGQGPEFLTYFQNEAQLDKSGLPSDRFFAERPEGSVSTLKIQRTQQEDSAVYLCASSPRVGQGALVNYGYTFGSGTRLTVV.

The chain employs TRBV12-3 or TRBV12-4 and TRBJ1-1, with a tentative D call TRBD1 (6 bases). The CDR3 totals 11 residues. The germline V and J ends were trimmed by 1 base and 11 bases, with 8 bases remaining between them. The CDR3 coding sequence is TGTGCCAGCAGTTTAGACAGGGATGCTTTCTTT. Its protein is CASSLDRDAFF.

This clonotype was recorded at least ten times. The CDR3: CASSLGGDSSPLHF. The CDR3 nucleotides read TGTGCCAGCAGCTTAGGGGGGGACAGTTCACCCCTCCACTTT. The genes are TRBV11-2 and TRBJ1-6; TRBD1 matches 7 bases. V shed 1 base, J shed 9 bases, and the junction held 3 bases outside the gene matches. CDR1 is SGHAT, CDR2 FQNNGV, per germline. The CDR3 covers 14 residues.

This clonotype was seen more than once but under ten times. The chain joins TRBV3-1 to TRBJ1-2, with unresolved D. V was trimmed by 0 bases and J by 1 base, leaving 9 bases between them. The CDR3 contains 15 residues. In germline, CDR1 is LGHDT, CDR2 YNNKEL (reference sequence). CDR3 in DNA: TGTGCCAGCAGCCAAGATATGGGAGTTAACTATGGCTACACCTTC. Amino acid sequence: CASSQDMGVNYGYTF.